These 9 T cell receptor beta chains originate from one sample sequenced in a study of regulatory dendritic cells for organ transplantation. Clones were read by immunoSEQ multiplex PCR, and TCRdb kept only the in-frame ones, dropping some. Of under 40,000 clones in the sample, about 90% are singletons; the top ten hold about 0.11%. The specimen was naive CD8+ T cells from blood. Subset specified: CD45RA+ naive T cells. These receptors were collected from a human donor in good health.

For the CDR3, the DNA is TGTGCCAGCAGCGTAGGCGAGGGGTTGGGAGAGACCCAGTACTTC. This gives the protein CASSVGEGLGETQYF. The chain couples TRBV9 to TRBJ2-5; D possibly uses TRBD1 or TRBD2 (5 bases each). V gave up 0 bases and J gave up 4 bases, with 13 bases separating them. The V gene's germline CDR1 is SGDLS and CDR2 YYNGEE. The CDR3 is 15 residues long. The variable domain in full, with the rest retrieved from reference TRBV9 and TRBJ2-5, is DSGVTQTPKHLITATGQRVTLRCSPRSGDLSVYWYQQSLDQGLQFLIQYYNGEERAKGNILERFSAQQFPDLHSELNLSSLELGDSALYFCASSVGEGLGETQYFGPGTRLLVL.

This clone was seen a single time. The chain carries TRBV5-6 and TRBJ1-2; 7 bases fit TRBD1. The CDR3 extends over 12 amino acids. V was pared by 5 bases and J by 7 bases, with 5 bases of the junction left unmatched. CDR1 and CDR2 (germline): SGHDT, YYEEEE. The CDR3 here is CASRKTGAGYTF. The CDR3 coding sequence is TGTGCCAGCAGAAAAACAGGGGCTGGCTACACCTTC.

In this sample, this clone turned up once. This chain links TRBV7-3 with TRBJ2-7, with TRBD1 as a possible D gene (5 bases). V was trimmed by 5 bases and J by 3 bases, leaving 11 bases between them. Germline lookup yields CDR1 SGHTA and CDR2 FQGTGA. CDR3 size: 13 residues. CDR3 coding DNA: TGTGCCAGCAGCCCGGTAGGGGACTACGAGCAGTACTTC. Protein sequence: CASSPVGDYEQYF.

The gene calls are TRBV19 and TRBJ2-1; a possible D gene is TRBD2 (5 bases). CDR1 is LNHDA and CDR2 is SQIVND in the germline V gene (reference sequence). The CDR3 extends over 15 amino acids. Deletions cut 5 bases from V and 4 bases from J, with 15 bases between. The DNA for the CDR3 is TGTGCCAGTAGTCCTTTTGCTGGGGAGTACAATGAGCAGTTCTTC. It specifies CASSPFAGEYNEQFF.

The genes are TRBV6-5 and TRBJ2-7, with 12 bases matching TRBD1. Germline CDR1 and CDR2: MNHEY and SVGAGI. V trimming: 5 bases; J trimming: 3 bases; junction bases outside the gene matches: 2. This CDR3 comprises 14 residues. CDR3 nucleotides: TGTGCCAGCAGTGGGACAGGGGGCTACTACGAGCAGTACTTC. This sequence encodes CASSGTGGYYEQYF.

The CDR3: CASSLAVGGNTEAFF. The CDR3 region has the DNA TGCGCCAGCAGCCTTGCGGTCGGGGGGAACACTGAAGCTTTCTTT. The V call is TRBV4-3, the J call TRBJ1-1; weak D call: TRBD1 (5 bases). CDR1 and CDR2 (germline): LGHNA, YSLEER. CDR3 size: 15 residues. Trimming took 4 bases from V and 1 from J, leaving 13 bases between them.

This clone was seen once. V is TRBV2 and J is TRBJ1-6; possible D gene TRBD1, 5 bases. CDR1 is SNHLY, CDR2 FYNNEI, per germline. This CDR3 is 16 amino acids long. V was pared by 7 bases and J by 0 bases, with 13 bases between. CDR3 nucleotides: TGTGCCAGCACCGGGACGGAGAGCTCCTATAATTCACCCCTCCACTTT. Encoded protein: CASTGTESSYNSPLHF.

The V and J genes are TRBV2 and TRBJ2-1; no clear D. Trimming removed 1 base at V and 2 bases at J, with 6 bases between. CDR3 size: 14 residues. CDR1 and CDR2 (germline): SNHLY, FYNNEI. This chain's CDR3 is CASSEVGTYNEQFF. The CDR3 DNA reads TGTGCCAGCAGTGAAGTTGGGACCTACAATGAGCAGTTCTTC.

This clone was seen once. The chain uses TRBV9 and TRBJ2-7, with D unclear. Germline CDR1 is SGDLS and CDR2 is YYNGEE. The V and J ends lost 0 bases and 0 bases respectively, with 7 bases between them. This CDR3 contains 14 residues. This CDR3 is CASSVVGSSYEQYF. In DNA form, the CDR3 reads TGTGCCAGCAGCGTAGTGGGCTCCTCCTACGAGCAGTACTTC.